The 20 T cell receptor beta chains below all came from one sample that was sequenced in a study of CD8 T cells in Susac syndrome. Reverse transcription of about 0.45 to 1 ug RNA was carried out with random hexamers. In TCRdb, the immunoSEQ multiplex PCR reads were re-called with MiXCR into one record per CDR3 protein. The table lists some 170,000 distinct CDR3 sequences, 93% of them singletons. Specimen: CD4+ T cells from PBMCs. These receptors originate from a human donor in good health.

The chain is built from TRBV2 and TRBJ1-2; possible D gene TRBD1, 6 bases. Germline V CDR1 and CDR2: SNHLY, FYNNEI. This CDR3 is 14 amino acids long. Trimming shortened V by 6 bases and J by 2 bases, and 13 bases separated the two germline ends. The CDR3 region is CASSADSLNYGYTF. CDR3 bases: TGTGCCAGCAGCGCGGACAGCCTGAACTATGGCTACACCTTC.

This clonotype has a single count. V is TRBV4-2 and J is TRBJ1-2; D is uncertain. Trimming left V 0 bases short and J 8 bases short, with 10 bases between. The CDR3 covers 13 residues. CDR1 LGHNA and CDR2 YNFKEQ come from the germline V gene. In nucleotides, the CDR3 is TGTGCCAGCAGCCAAGATTCGGCACGGGGCTACACCTTC. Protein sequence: CASSQDSARGYTF.

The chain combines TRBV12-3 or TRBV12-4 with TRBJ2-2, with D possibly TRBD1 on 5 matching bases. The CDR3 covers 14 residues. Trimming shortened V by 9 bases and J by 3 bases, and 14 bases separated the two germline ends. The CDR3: CASARRVDTGELFF. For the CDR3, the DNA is TGTGCCAGTGCGCGCAGGGTAGACACCGGGGAGCTGTTTTTT.

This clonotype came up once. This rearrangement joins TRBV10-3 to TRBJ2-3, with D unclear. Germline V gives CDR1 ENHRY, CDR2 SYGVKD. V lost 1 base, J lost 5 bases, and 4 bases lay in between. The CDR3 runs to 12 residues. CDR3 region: CAISELGDTQYF. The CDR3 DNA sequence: TGTGCCATCAGTGAGTTAGGAGATACGCAGTATTTT.

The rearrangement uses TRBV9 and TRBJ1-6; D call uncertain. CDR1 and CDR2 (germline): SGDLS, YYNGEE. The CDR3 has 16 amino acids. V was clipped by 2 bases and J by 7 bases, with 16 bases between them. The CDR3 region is CASSVPPNDRNSPLHF. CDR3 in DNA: TGTGCCAGCAGCGTGCCCCCGAATGATAGGAATTCACCCCTCCACTTT.

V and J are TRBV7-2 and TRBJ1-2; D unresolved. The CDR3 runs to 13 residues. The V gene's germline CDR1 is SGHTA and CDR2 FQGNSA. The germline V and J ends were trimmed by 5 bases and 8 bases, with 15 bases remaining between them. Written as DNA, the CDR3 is TGTGCCAGCAGCCCACAATACCATGGGGGCTACACCTTC. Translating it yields CASSPQYHGGYTF. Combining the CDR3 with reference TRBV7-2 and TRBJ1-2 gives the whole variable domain GAGVSQSPSNKVTEKGKDVELRCDPISGHTALYWYRQSLGQGLEFLIYFQGNSAPDKSGLPSDRFSAERTGGSVSTLTIQRTQQEDSAVYLCASSPQYHGGYTFGSGTRLTVV.

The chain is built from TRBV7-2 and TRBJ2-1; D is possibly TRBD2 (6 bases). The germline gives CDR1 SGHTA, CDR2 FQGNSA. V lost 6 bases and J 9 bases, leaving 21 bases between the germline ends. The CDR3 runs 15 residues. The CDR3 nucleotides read TGTGCCAGCAGGACGACTAGGGGTCGTTTGGGTGAGCAGTTCTTC. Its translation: CASRTTRGRLGEQFF.

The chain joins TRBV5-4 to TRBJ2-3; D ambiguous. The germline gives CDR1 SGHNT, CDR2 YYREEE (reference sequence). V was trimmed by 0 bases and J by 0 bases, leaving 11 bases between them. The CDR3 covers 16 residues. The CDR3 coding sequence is TGTGCCAGCAGCTTGGTGGCCAGTACTAGCACAGATACGCAGTATTTT. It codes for CASSLVASTSTDTQYF. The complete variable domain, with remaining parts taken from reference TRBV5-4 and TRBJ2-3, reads ETGVTQSPTHLIKTRGQQVTLRCSSQSGHNTVSWYQQALGQGPQFIFQYYREEENGRGNFPPRFSGLQFPNYSSELNVNALELDDSALYLCASSLVASTSTDTQYFGPGTRLTVL.

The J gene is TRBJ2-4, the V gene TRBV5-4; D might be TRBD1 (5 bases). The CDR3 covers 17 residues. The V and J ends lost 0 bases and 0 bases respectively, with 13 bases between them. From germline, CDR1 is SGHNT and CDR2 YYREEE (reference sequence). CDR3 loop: CASSLGQSKLAKNIQYF. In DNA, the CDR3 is TGTGCCAGCAGCTTGGGACAGAGCAAACTAGCCAAAAACATTCAGTACTTC.

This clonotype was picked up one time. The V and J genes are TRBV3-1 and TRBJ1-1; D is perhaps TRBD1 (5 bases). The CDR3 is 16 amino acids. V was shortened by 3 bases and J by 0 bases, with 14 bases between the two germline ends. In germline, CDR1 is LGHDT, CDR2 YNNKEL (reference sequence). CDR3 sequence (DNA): TGTGCCAGCAGCCACCAAGGGGCAACTCTGAACACTGAAGCTTTCTTT. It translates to CASSHQGATLNTEAFF.

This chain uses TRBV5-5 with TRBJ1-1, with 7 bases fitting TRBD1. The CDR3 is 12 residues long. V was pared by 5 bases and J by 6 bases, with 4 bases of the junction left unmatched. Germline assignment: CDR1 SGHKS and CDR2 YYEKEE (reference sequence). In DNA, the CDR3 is TGTGCCAGCAGGCGAGGGGGCTCTGAAGCTTTCTTT. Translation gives CASRRGGSEAFF.

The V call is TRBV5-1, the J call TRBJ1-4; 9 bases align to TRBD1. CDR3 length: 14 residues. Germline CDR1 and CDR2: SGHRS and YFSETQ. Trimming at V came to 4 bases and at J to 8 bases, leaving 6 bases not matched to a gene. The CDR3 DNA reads TGCGCCAGCAGCGTGGACAGGGGAGAGGAAAAACTGTTTTTT. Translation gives CASSVDRGEEKLFF.

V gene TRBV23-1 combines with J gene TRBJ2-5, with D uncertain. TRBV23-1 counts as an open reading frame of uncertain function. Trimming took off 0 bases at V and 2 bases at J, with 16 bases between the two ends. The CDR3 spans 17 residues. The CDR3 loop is CASSQSCPLFEQETQYF. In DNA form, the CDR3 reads TGCGCCAGCAGTCAATCGTGTCCCCTCTTCGAGCAAGAGACCCAGTACTTC.

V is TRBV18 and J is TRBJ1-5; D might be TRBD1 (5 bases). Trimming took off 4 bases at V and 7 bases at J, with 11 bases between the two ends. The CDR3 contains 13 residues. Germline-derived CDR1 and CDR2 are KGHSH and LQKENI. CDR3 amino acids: CASSQGQGQPQHF. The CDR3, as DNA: TGTGCCAGCTCACAGGGGCAAGGGCAGCCCCAGCATTTT.

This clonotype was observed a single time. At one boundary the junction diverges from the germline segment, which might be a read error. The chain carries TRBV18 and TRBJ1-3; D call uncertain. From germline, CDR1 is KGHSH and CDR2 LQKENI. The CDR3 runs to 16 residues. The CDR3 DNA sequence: TGTGCCAGCCCACCATTCGACTCGTCCTCTGGAAACACCATATATTTT. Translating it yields CASPPFDSSSGNTIYF.

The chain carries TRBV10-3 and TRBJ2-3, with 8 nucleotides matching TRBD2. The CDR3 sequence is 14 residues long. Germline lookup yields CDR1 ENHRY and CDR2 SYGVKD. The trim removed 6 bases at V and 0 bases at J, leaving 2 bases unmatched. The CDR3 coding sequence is TGTGCCATCAGCGGGGGGGCGAGCACAGATACGCAGTATTTT. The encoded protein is CAISGGASTDTQYF.

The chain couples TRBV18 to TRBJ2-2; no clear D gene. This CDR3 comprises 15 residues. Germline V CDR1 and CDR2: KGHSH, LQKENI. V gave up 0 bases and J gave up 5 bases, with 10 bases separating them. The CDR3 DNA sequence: TGTGCCAGCTCACCACCCGACCCCAGAACCGGGGAGCTGTTTTTT. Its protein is CASSPPDPRTGELFF.

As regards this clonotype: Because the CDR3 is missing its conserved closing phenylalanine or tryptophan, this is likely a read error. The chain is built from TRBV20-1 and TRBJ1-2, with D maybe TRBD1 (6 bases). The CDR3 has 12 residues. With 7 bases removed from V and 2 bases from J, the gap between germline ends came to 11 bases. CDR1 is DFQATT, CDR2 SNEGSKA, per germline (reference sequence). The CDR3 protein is CSGVQGNYGYTL. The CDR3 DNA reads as TGCAGTGGAGTCCAGGGGAACTATGGCTACACCCTC.

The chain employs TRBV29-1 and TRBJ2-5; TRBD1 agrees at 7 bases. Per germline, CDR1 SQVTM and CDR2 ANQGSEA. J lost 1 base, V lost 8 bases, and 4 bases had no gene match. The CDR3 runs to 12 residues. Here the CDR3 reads CSLTGFQETQYF. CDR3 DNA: TGCAGCCTGACAGGGTTCCAAGAGACCCAGTACTTC. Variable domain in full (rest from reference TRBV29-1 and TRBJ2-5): SAVISQKPSRDICQRGTSLTIQCQVDSQVTMMFWYRQQPGQSLTLIATANQGSEATYESGFVIDKFPISRPNLTFSTLTVSNMSPEDSSIYLCSLTGFQETQYFGPGTRLLVL.

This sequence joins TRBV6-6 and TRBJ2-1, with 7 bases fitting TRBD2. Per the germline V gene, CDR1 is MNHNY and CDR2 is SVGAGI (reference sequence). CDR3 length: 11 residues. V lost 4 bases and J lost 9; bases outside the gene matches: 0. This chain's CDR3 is CASSSSGEQFF. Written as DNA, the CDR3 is TGTGCCAGCAGTTCTAGCGGTGAGCAGTTCTTC.